The following is a T cell receptor (beta chain) sequence with its context. The data are from a study of T cell changes during pregnancy in multiple sclerosis. TCRdb's table, derived via immunoSEQ multiplex PCR, lists solely in-frame clones and lacks some. The repertoire consists of roughly 59,000 clones, with approximately 89% occurring once and the leading ten covering less than 1.5%. From germline, CDR1 is SQVTM and CDR2 ANQGSEA. J gave up 3 bases and V 4 bases, and 5 bases lay outside the gene matches. The CDR3 consists of 13 residues. Sequencing was performed on peripheral blood, taken in the third trimester of pregnancy. The chain links TRBV29-1 to TRBJ2-7; 8 nucleotides align to TRBD1. The receptor comes from a female donor in good health, enrolled as a control in a pregnancy study. CDR3 in DNA: TGCAGCGTTGGACAGGGGCAGGTCTACGAGCAGTACTTC. Translation gives CSVGQGQVYEQYF.